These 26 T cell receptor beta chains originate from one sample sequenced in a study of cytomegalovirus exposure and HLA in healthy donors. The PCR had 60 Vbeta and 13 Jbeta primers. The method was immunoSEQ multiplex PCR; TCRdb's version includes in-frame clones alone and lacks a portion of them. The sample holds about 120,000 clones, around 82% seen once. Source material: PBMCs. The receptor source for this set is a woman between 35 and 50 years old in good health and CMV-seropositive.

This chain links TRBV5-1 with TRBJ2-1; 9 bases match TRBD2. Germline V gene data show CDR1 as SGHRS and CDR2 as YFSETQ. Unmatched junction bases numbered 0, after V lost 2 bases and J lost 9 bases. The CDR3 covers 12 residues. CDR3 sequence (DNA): TGCGCCAGCAGCTTAGCGGGAGGTGAGCAGTTCTTC. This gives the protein CASSLAGGEQFF.

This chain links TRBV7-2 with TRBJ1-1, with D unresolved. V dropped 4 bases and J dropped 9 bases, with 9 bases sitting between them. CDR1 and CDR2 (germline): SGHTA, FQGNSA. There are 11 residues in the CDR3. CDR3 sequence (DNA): TGTGCCAGCAGCTCCCCGGTAAAAGCTTTCTTT. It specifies CASSSPVKAFF.

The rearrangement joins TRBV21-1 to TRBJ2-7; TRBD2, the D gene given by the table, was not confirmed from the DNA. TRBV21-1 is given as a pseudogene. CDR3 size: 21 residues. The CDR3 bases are TGTGCCAGCACTCCCGCCGCCCCGGCGGGACGCCTACCCCGAGGCCCCTACGAGCAGTACTTC. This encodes CASTPAAPAGRLPRGPYEQYF.

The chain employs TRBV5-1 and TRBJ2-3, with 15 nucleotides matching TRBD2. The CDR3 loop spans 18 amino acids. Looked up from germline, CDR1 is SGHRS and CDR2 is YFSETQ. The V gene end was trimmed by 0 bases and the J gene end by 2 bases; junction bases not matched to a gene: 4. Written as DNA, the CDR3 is TGCGCCAGCAGCTTGGGCGGACTAGCGGGAGGGCCCACAGATACGCAGTATTTT. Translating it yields CASSLGGLAGGPTDTQYF.

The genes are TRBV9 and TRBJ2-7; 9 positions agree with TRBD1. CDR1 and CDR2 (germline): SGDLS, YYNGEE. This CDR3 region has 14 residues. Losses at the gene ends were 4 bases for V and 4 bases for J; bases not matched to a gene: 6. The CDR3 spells CASSTSGQGYEQYF. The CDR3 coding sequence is TGTGCCAGCAGCACATCGGGACAGGGTTACGAGCAGTACTTC.

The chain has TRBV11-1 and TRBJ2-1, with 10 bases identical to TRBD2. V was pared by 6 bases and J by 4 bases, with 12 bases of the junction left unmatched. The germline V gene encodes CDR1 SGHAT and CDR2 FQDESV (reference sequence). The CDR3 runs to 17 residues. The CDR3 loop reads CASSGPGVAGGYNEQFF. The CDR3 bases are TGTGCCAGCAGTGGGCCGGGTGTAGCGGGAGGATACAATGAGCAGTTCTTC.

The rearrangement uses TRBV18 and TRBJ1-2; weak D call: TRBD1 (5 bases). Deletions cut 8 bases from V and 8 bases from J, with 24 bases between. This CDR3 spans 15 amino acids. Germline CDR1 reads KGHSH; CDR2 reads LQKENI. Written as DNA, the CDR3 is TGTGCCAGCCATTTTACTGCGGGACCGACCGGGGGCTACACCTTC. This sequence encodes CASHFTAGPTGGYTF. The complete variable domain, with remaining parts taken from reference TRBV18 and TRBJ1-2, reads NAGVMQNPRHLVRRRGQEARLRCSPMKGHSHVYWYRQLPEEGLKFMVYLQKENIIDESGMPKERFSAEFPKEGPSILRIQQVVRGDSAAYFCASHFTAGPTGGYTFGSGTRLTVV.

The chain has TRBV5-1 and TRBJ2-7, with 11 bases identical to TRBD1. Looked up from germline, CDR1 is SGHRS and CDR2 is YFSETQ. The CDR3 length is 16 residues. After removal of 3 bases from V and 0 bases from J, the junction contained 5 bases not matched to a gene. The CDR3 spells CASSWFGTGGSYEQYF. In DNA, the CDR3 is TGCGCCAGCAGCTGGTTCGGGACAGGGGGCTCCTACGAGCAGTACTTC.

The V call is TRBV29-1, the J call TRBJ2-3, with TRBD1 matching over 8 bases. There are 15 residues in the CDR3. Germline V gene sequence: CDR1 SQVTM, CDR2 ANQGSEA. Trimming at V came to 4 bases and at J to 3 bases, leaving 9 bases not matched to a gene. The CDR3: CSVGVGQGRTDTQYF. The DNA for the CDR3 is TGCAGCGTTGGGGTCGGACAGGGAAGGACAGATACGCAGTATTTT.

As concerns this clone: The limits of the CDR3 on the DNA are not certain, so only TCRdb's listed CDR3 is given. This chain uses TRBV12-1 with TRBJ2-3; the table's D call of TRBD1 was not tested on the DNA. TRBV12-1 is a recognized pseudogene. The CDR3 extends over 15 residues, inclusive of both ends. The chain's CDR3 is CASSFVGAGTDTQYF.

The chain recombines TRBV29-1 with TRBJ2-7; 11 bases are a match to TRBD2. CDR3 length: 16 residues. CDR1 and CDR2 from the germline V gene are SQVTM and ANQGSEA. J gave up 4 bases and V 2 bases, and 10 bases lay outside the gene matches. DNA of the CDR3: TGCAGCGTTGAAACGGCCGGGACTAGCGGTCTGTACGAGCAGTACTTC. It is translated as CSVETAGTSGLYEQYF.

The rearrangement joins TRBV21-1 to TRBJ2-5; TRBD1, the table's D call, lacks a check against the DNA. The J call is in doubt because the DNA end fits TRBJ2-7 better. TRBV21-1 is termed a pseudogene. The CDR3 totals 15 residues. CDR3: CASSTAGSGAYEQYF. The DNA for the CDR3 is TGTGCCAGCAGCACCGCCGGGTCAGGGGCCTACGAGCAGTACTTC.

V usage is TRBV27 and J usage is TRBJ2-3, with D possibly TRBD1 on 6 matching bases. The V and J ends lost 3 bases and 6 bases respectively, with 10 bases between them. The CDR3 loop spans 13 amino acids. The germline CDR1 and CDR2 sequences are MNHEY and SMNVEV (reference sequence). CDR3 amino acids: CASSLFQGDTQYF. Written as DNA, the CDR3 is TGTGCCAGCAGTTTGTTTCAGGGGGATACGCAGTATTTT.

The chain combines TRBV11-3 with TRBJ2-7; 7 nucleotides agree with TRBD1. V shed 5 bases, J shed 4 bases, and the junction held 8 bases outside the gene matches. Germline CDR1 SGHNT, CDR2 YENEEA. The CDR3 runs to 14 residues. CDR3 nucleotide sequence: TGTGCCAGCAGCAGACAGGGTTACGGATACGAGCAGTACTTC. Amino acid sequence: CASSRQGYGYEQYF.

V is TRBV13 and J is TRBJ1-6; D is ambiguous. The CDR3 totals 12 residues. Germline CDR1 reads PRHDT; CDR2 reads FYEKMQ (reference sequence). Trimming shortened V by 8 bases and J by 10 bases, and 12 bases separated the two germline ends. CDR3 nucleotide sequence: TGTGCCAGCCAAGCCCTACAGTCACCCCTCCACTTT. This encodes CASQALQSPLHF.

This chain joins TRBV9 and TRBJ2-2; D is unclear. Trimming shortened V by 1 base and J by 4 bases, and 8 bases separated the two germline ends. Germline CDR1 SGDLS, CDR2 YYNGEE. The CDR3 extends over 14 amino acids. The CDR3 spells CASSVTTSTGELFF. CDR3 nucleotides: TGTGCCAGCAGCGTAACGACAAGCACCGGGGAGCTGTTTTTT.

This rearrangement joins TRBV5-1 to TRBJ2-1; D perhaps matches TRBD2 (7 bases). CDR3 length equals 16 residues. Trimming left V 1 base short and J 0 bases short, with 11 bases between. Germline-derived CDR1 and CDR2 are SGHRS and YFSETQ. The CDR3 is CASSLRGGSSYNEQFF. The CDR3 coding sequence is TGCGCCAGCAGCTTGCGCGGGGGCAGCTCCTACAATGAGCAGTTCTTC.

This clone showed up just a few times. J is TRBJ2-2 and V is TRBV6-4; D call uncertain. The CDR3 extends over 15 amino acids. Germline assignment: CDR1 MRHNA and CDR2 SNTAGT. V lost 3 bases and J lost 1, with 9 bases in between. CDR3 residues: CASSDPQLNTGELFF. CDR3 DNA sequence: TGTGCCAGCAGTGATCCCCAATTGAACACCGGGGAGCTGTTTTTT.

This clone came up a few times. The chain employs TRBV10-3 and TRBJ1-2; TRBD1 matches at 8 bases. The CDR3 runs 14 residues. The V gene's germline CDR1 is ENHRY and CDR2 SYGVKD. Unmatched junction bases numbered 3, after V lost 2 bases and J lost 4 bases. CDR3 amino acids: CAISEDRGSYGYTF. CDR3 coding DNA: TGTGCCATCAGTGAGGACAGGGGAAGCTATGGCTACACCTTC.

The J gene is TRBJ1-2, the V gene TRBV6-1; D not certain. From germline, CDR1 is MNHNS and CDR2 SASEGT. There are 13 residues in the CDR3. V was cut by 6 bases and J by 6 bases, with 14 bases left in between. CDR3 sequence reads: CASRPRGSDGYTF. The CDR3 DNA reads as TGTGCCAGCAGGCCTCGAGGCTCCGATGGCTACACCTTC.

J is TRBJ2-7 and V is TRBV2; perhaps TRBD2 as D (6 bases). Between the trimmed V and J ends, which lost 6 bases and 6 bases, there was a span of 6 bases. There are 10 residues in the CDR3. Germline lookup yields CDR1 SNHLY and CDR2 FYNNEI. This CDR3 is CASREGEQYF. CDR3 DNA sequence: TGTGCCAGCAGGGAGGGCGAGCAGTACTTC.

CDR3 DNA sequence: TGTGCCAGCAGCCAATCCCTGGGACAGATCGGGGAGCTGTTTTTT. Protein product: CASSQSLGQIGELFF. The V and J genes are TRBV14 and TRBJ2-2; TRBD1 agrees at 7 bases. The CDR3 extends over 15 amino acids. V lost 2 bases and J lost 7; bases outside the gene matches: 7. Germline V gene sequence: CDR1 SGHDN, CDR2 FVKESK.

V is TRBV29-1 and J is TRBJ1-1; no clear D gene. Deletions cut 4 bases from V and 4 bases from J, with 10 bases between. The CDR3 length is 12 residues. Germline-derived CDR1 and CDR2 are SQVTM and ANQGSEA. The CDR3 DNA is TGCAGCGTTGCCAGGTCGACCACTGAAGCTTTCTTT. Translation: CSVARSTTEAFF.

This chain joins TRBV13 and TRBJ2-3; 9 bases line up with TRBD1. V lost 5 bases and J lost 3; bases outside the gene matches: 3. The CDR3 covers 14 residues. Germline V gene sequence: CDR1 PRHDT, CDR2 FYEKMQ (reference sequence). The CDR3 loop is CASSGTGWTDTQYF. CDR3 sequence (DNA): TGTGCCAGCAGCGGGACAGGGTGGACAGATACGCAGTATTTT.

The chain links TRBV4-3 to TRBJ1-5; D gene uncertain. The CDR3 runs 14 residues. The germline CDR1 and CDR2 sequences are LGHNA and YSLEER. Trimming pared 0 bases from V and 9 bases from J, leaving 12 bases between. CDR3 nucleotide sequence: TGCGCCAGCAGCCAAGAAAGCGGTGCGGCGCCCCAGCATTTT. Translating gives CASSQESGAAPQHF.

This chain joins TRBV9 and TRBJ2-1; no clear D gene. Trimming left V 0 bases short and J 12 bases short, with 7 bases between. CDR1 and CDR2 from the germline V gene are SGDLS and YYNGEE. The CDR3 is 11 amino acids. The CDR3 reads CASSVGQVQFF. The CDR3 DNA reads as TGTGCCAGCAGCGTAGGCCAGGTGCAGTTCTTC.